This section outlines one TCR beta chain sequence together with its context. It has no known antigen specificity. Base qualities are not recorded, but no much larger clone differs from it by a single base. One collaborating source in Seattle enrolled patients while the patients were actively infected and followed the patients over time throughout the course of disease. The collaborating institutions used their own protocols to collect whole blood in K2EDTA tubes. For TCRbeta analysis, collaborator samples were shipped as frozen whole blood, as isolated PBMCs, or as DNA extracted from either sample type. The data derive from a study of blood T cell repertoires in COVID-19 (dated by TCRdb to 2019 to 2021). Concerning the study at large: Collaborator samples came from the United States, Italy and Spain and covered acute and convalescent phases of COVID-19. The prospective study material was composed of cDNA or gDNA derived from T cells, B-cell-depleted T cells, or PBMCs. The dataset comprised deeply sampled blood TCRbeta repertoires from subjects exposed to, actively infected with, or recovered from COVID-19. The repertoires were released in a freely available public database meant as a resource for research on the immune response to SARS-CoV-2. Samples came from the ongoing ImmuneRACE study (first 160 participants) plus 1,254 subjects from 6 global collaborators. Nearly every sample came with metadata listing a de-identified subject ID, COVID-19 status, age in years and sex. Where available, HLA class I and class II types were taken from metadata supplied by the sample provider and were not determined by assay-based typing.

Its CDR3 holds 15 amino acids, cysteine through phenylalanine. Of all the DNA, just the CDR3 is kept, 45 bases in frame from base 1. General conclusions and limits of the study: The amount of clinical and demographic metadata varied by source and participant and was provided uncurated.

TCRbeta CDR3 regions were amplified from genomic DNA by means of the immunoSEQ Assay, a bias-controlled multiplex PCR. Per the original workflow: Nucleated cell counts per sample were estimated from amplification of reference gene primers within the assay. Sequence reads were collapsed and filtered to measure the absolute abundance of every unique TCRbeta CDR3 rearrangement. Productive Simpson clonality was computed per sample as the square root of Simpson's diversity index over productive rearrangements. The table was pulled from immuneACCESS by TCRdb, which kept in-frame rearrangements only. Such tables lose some clones; where checked, under half of the loss comes from unresolved V genes, and the rest has no known cause. The D gene and trimming were derived from the DNA, and the V and J assignments and clone size from that table. Counted in this sample were 300,000 to 350,000 clones; around nine tenths of them appeared once. Over 3.5% of the sample is in the top ten clones.

The sequenced sample was peripheral blood. In this chain, TRBV21-1 is recombined with TRBJ2-7; TRBD2 is the table's D call and was not checked against the DNA. TRBV21-1 is assigned pseudogene status. This TCR was recovered from a woman in her sixties or seventies with COVID-19, enrolled during active disease. The bases read TGTGCCAGCAGCGGTCGAGGACTAGCGCGAGGCGAGCAGTACTTC. It encodes CASSGRGLARGEQYF.